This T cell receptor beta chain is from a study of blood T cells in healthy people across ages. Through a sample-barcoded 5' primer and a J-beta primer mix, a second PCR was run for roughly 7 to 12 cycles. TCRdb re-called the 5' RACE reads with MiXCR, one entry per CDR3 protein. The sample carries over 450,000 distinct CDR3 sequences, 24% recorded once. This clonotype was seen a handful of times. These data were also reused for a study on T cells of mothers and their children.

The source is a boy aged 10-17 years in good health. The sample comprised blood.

Written as DNA, the CDR3 is TGCGCCAGCAGCTTTCTAGCGGGCCAAGATTACCAAGAGACCCAGTACTTC. This translates into CASSFLAGQDYQETQYF. The rearrangement links TRBV5-1 to TRBJ2-5; 8 nucleotides line up with TRBD2. CDR3 length equals 17 residues. J gave up 0 bases and V 2 bases, and 9 bases lay outside the gene matches. CDR1 is SGHRS, CDR2 YFSETQ, per germline.